A selection of T cell receptor beta chains follows, all from one sample in a study of blood T cell repertoires in COVID-19. Generated by immunoSEQ multiplex PCR, the TCRdb table keeps only in-frame clones and is missing some. Seen here are about 230,000 clones, 75% to 90% observed once, and the top ten hold under 3%. Source material: peripheral blood. All receptors derive from a woman aged 70-85 years with active or convalescent COVID-19. Both conserved end residues are part of each CDR3. D genes are given only for firm matches. Some rows mark clone size as missing; the rest say once, few, many or name a class of expanded clone.

CDR3 DNA: TGTGCCAGCAGTTACTCAGGCGGGACAGATACGCAGTATTTT; CDR3 protein: CASSYSGGTDTQYF; J gene: TRBJ2-3; clone size: -; V gene: TRBV6-5; D gene: -
CDR3 DNA: TGTGCTAGTGGTGGGAGCGGGAGGGTCTACAATGAGCAGTTCTTC; CDR3 protein: CASGGSGRVYNEQFF; J gene: TRBJ2-1; clone size: once; V gene: TRBV12-5; D gene: TRBD2
CDR3 DNA: TGTGCCAGCAGTGAATTGGGAGACGGGCAGTACTTC; CDR3 protein: CASSELGDGQYF; J gene: TRBJ2-7; clone size: -; V gene: TRBV25-1; D gene: -
CDR3 DNA: TGTGCCAGCAGTTTCCGGGGACTGGACAATGAGCAGTTCTTC; CDR3 protein: CASSFRGLDNEQFF; J gene: TRBJ2-1; clone size: -; V gene: TRBV27; D gene: -
CDR3 DNA: TGTGCCAGCAGCGGGACAGTGTACTCTGGAAACACCATATATTTT; CDR3 protein: CASSGTVYSGNTIYF; J gene: TRBJ1-3; clone size: -; V gene: TRBV9; D gene: -
CDR3 DNA: TGTGCCAGCAGTATGTGGGAGGGCCTCGGGGAAAAAGAGCAGTTCTTC; CDR3 protein: CASSMWEGLGEKEQFF; J gene: TRBJ2-1; clone size: -; V gene: TRBV2; D gene: TRBD2
CDR3 DNA: TGTGCCAGCAGCGCATTAGCGGGAGGAACCTACGAGCAGTACTTC; CDR3 protein: CASSALAGGTYEQYF; J gene: TRBJ2-7; clone size: -; V gene: TRBV5-6; D gene: TRBD2
CDR3 DNA: TGTGCCAGCAGCTTCCTAGCGGGGGGGCAGAATGAGCAGTTCTTC; CDR3 protein: CASSFLAGGQNEQFF; J gene: TRBJ2-1; clone size: -; V gene: TRBV11-1; D gene: TRBD2
CDR3 DNA: TGTGCCATCAGTGAAGCCCCGGGGAAGAATAACTATGGCTACACCTTC; CDR3 protein: CAISEAPGKNNYGYTF; J gene: TRBJ1-2; clone size: -; V gene: TRBV10-3; D gene: -
CDR3 DNA: TGTGCCAGTAGTAACGACAGGTCTGAAAAACTGTTTTTT; CDR3 protein: CASSNDRSEKLFF; J gene: TRBJ1-4; clone size: -; V gene: TRBV19; D gene: -
CDR3 DNA: TGCGCCAGCAGCCCCGGAGCGGGACAGGGGTCCTATAATTCACCCCTCCACTTT; CDR3 protein: CASSPGAGQGSYNSPLHF; J gene: TRBJ1-6; clone size: -; V gene: TRBV5-1; D gene: TRBD1
CDR3 DNA: TGCGCCAGCAGCTTGACAGGGACCTTATATAATTCACCCCTCCACTTT; CDR3 protein: CASSLTGTLYNSPLHF; J gene: TRBJ1-6; clone size: -; V gene: TRBV5-1; D gene: -
CDR3 DNA: TGTGCCTGGAGTGCACTAGGGGGTCACACAGATACGCAGTATTTT; CDR3 protein: CAWSALGGHTDTQYF; J gene: TRBJ2-3; clone size: -; V gene: TRBV30; D gene: -